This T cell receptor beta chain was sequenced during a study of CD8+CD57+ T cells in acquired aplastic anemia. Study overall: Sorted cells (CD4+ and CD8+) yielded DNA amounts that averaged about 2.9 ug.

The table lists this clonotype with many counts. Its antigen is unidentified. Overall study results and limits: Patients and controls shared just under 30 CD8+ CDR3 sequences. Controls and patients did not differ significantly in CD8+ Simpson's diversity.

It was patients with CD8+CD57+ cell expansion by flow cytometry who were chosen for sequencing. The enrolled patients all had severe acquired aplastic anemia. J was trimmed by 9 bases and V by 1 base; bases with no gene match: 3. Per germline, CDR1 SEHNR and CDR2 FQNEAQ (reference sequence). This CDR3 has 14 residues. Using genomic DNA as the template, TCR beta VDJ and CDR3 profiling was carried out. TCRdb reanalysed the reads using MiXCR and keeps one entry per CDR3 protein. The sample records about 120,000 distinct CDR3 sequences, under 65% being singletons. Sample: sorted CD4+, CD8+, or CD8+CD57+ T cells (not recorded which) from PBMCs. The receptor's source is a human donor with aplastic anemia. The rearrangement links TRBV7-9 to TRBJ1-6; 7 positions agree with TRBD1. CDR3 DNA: TGTGCCAGCAGCTTAGGAGGGGGCGGTTCACCCCTCCACTTT. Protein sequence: CASSLGGGGSPLHF.